This T cell receptor beta chain was sequenced during a study of cytomegalovirus exposure and HLA in healthy donors. PCR employed 60 Vbeta and 13 Jbeta primers. Data came from immunoSEQ multiplex PCR; TCRdb stores just in-frame clones and leaves some out. This table holds under 250,000 clones, around four fifths found once. Study-level results: Later analysis demonstrated an association between a missense DCLRE1C variant and TCR beta V- and J-gene trimming. Across donors, sequencing depth was assumed by presence/absence analyses to be roughly uniform. The authors judged a highly shared variant cluster likely a sequencing artifact. Being productive about 87% or about 30% of the time was typical of most TCR beta V segments in an earlier analysis.

Germline V gene lookup returns CDR1 LNHDA and CDR2 SQIVND (reference sequence). The CDR3 is 17 amino acids. Trimming pared 3 bases from V and 6 bases from J, leaving 24 bases between. Notes on this clone: The antigen remains undetermined.

The chain carries TRBV19 and TRBJ2-7; D is undetermined. Sequencing was performed on PBMCs. The sequence was collected from a woman aged 45-65 years in good health and CMV-seropositive. For the CDR3, the DNA is TGTGCCAGTAGTATTGCAGCCCCAGGTGGCCCACCGGTCGAGCAGTACTTC. Translated, it gives CASSIAAPGGPPVEQYF.